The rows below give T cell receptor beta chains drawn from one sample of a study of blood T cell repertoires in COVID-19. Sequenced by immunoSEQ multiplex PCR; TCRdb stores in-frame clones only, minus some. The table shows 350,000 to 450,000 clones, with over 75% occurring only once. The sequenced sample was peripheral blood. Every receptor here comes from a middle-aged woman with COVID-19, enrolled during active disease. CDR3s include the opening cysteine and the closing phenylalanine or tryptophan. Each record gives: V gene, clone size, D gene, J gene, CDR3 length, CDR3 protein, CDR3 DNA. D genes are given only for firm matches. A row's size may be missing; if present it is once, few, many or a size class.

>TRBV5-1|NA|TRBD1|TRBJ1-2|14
CASSEAGGDYGYTF
TGCGCCAGCAGTGAGGCAGGGGGAGACTATGGCTACACCTTC
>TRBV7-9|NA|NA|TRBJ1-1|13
CASSLALETEAFF
TGTGCCAGCAGCTTAGCCCTAGAAACTGAAGCTTTCTTT
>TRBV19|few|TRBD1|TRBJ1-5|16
CASSFLDRGTYQPQHF
TGTGCCAGTAGTTTCCTGGACAGGGGGACCTATCAGCCCCAGCATTTT
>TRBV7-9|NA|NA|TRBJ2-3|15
CASSLGRPSTDTQYF
TGTGCCAGCAGCTTAGGGAGGCCTAGCACAGATACGCAGTATTTT
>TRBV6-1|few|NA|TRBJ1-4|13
CASSEKAGRGLFF
TGTGCCAGCAGTGAAAAGGCGGGCCGTGGACTGTTTTTT
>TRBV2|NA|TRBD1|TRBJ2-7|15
CASSASGQGIYEQYF
TGTGCCAGCAGCGCATCGGGACAGGGAATATACGAGCAGTACTTC
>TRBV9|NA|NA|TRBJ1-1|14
CASSVASSKLEAFF
TGTGCCAGCAGCGTAGCTTCTAGTAAACTTGAAGCTTTCTTT
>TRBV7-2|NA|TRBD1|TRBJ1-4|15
CASSFDRGGNEKLFF
TGTGCCAGCAGCTTTGACAGGGGAGGAAATGAAAAACTGTTTTTT
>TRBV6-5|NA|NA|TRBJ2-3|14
CASFPTGPTDTQYF
TGTGCCAGCTTCCCGACAGGACCCACAGATACGCAGTATTTT
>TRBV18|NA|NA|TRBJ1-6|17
CASSPLEGSSYNSPLHF
TGTGCCAGCTCACCATTGGAAGGGAGCTCCTATAATTCACCCCTCCACTTT
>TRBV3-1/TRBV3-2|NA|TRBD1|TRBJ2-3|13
CASRRRQGDTQYF
TGTGCCAGCAGACGGAGACAGGGTGATACGCAGTATTTT
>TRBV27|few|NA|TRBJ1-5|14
CASSFGAGNQPQHF
TGTGCCAGCAGTTTCGGAGCGGGCAATCAGCCCCAGCATTTT
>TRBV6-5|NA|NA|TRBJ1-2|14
CASSYFGQGGGYTF
TGTGCCAGCAGTTACTTCGGGCAGGGAGGTGGCTACACCTTC
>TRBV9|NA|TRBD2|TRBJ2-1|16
CASSPQTGLAANEQFF
TGTGCCAGCAGCCCCCAAACGGGACTAGCGGCCAATGAGCAGTTCTTC
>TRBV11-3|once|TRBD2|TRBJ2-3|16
CASSLSGLAGSDTQYF
TGTGCCAGCAGCCTTTCGGGACTAGCCGGTTCAGATACGCAGTATTTT
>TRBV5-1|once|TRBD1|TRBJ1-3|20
CASSALGTGPIDLSGNTIYF
TGCGCCAGCAGCGCGCTGGGGACAGGGCCCATCGATCTCTCTGGAAACACCATATATTTT
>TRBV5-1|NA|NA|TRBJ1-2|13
CASSFRDNYGYTF
TGCGCCAGCAGCTTCCGGGATAACTATGGCTACACCTTC
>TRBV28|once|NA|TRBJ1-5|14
CASSWAGLYQPQHF
TGTGCCAGCAGTTGGGCCGGACTTTATCAGCCCCAGCATTTT
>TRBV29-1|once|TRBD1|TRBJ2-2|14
CSVDRGRITGELFF
TGCAGCGTTGATAGGGGGCGCATCACCGGGGAGCTGTTTTTT
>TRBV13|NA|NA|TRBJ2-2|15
CASSFQVGGTGELFF
TGTGCCAGCAGCTTTCAAGTGGGGGGAACCGGGGAGCTGTTTTTT
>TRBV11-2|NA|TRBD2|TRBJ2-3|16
CASSLRGTSGTDTQYF
TGTGCCAGCAGCTTACGAGGGACTAGCGGCACAGATACGCAGTATTTT
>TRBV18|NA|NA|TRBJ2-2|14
CASSPGRAPGELFF
TGTGCCAGCTCACCAGGCAGGGCCCCCGGGGAGCTGTTTTTT
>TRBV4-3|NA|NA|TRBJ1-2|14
CASRSPPGIDGYTF
TGCGCCAGCAGATCTCCCCCGGGGATAGACGGCTACACCTTC
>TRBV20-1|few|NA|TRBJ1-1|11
CSAPIEQKAFF
TGCAGTGCCCCAATCGAACAAAAAGCTTTCTTT
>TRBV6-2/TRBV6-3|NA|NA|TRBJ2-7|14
CASSYLDRGYEQYF
TGTGCCAGCAGTTATCTGGACAGAGGCTACGAGCAGTACTTC
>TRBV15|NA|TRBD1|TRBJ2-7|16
CATSRDRTGGRDEQYF
TGTGCCACCAGCAGAGATAGGACAGGGGGCAGGGACGAGCAGTACTTC
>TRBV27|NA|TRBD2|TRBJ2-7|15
CASSLTAAGGYEQYF
TGTGCCAGCAGTTTGACAGCTGCGGGGGGTTACGAGCAGTACTTC
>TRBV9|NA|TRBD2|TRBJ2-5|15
CASSVVAGRQETQYF
TGTGCCAGCAGCGTAGTAGCGGGACGCCAAGAGACCCAGTACTTC
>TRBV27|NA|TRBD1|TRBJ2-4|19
CASSYNRDRGSGAKNIQYF
TGTGCCAGCAGCTATAACCGGGACAGGGGGTCAGGGGCCAAAAACATTCAGTACTTC
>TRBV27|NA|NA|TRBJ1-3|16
CASSLSLPSRGNTIYF
TGTGCCAGCAGTTTATCTCTGCCCTCTCGGGGAAACACCATATATTTT
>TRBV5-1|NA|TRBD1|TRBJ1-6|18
CASSFSTGGNSYNSPLHF
TGCGCCAGCAGCTTCTCCACAGGGGGCAACTCCTATAATTCACCCCTCCACTTT
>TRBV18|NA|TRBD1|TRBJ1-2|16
CASSPLGQGAGYGYTF
TGTGCCAGCTCACCATTGGGACAGGGTGCGGGCTATGGCTACACCTTC
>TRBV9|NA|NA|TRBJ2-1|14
CASSSGGAHNEQFF
TGTGCCAGCAGCTCTGGTGGAGCCCACAATGAGCAGTTCTTC
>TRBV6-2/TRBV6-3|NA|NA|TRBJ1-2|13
CASSYGEKDGYTF
TGTGCCAGCAGTTATGGGGAGAAGGATGGCTACACCTTC
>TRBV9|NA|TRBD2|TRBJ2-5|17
CASSGGTSGARQETQYF
TGTGCCAGCAGCGGAGGGACTAGCGGGGCCCGCCAAGAGACCCAGTACTTC
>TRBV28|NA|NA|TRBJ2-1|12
CASSWGDNEQFF
TGTGCCAGCAGTTGGGGGGACAATGAGCAGTTCTTC
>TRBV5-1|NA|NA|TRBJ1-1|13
CASKFYFYTEAFF
TGCGCCAGCAAGTTTTACTTTTACACTGAAGCTTTCTTT
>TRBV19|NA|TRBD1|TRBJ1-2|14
CASSIDREKGGYTF
TGTGCCAGTAGTATTGACAGGGAAAAAGGGGGCTACACCTTC
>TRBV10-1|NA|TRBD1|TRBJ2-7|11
CARPVEGQLYF
TGCGCCAGACCTGTTGAGGGACAGCTGTACTTC
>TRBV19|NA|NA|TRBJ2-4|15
CASSIDGTTQNIQYF
TGTGCCAGTAGTATAGACGGGACAACCCAAAACATTCAGTACTTC
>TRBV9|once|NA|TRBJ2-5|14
CASSPGVGGETQYF
TGTGCCAGCAGCCCAGGGGTAGGTGGAGAGACCCAGTACTTC
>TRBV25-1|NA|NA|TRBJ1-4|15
CASSESYETNEKLFF
TGTGCCAGCAGTGAATCCTACGAAACTAATGAAAAACTGTTTTTT
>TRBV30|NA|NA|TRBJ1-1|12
CAGGFLNTEAFF
TGTGCCGGAGGGTTCTTGAACACTGAAGCTTTCTTT
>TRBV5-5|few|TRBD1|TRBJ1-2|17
CASSLHPSTGGGDGYTF
TGTGCCAGCAGCTTACATCCTTCGACAGGGGGAGGGGATGGCTACACCTTC
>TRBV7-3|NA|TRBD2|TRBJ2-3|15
CASSRAGGITDTQYF
TGTGCCAGCAGCCGAGCGGGGGGGATCACAGATACGCAGTATTTT
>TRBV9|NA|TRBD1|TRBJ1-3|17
CASSVGGTGQSGNTIYF
TGTGCCAGCAGCGTAGGGGGGACAGGGCAGTCTGGAAACACCATATATTTT
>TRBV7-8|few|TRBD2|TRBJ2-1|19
CASSFGWNWREALGDEQFF
TGTGCCAGCAGCTTCGGGTGGAACTGGCGGGAGGCCTTGGGGGATGAGCAGTTCTTC
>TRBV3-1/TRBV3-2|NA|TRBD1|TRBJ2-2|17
CASSQAGTGVHTGELFF
TGTGCCAGCAGCCAGGCCGGGACAGGGGTTCACACCGGGGAGCTGTTTTTT
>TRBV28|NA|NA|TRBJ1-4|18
CASSFWAGNRDSNEKLFF
TGTGCCAGCAGTTTCTGGGCGGGGAACAGAGACTCGAATGAAAAACTGTTTTTT